Included here is one T cell receptor (beta chain) sequence, with context. Its antigen is currently unknown. Germline trimming cut 9 bases from V and 6 bases from J; bases unmatched to any gene: 10. Germline CDR1 and CDR2: MNHNS and SASEGT. CDR3 length: 14 amino acids. The entry originates in a study of beta chain features in type 1 diabetes. Overall study results and limits: VDJ junctions sequenced from type 1 diabetes patients showed fewer insertions and more deletions. TCRB CDR3s were moderately but significantly shorter in Type 1 diabetes patients in all four CD4+ subsets.

The entirety of the isolated RNA underwent reverse transcription, so expressed TCRB transcripts were sequenced. The assay was immunoSEQ multiplex PCR, and TCRdb's table has in-frame clones only and misses some. The top ten clones hold 2% to 3% of a sample with 100,000 to 150,000 clones, 16% of them seen once. Specimen: central memory CD4+ T cells from blood. The chain is built from TRBV6-1 and TRBJ1-5; 8 bases align to TRBD1. This sequence originates from a man in his thirties or forties with type 1 diabetes. CDR3 residues: CASGQGGRSQPQHF. CDR3 coding DNA: TGTGCCAGTGGACAGGGAGGGAGGAGTCAGCCCCAGCATTTT.